This TCR beta chain was identified in a study of control samples from healthy donors and cancer patients (dated by TCRdb to about 2020). Receptor libraries were prepared by the immunoSEQ multiplex PCR assay. TCRdb carries this immuneACCESS record with in-frame sequences only. Its versions omit some clonotypes, under half of them owing to an unresolved V gene in the studies checked, with the rest unexplained. Within this sample are roughly 88,000 clones, with just over 90% of them counted one time only. Over 0.85% of the sample belongs to the ten largest clones. This clone was detected a few times. Its antigen specificity is not known. No per-base quality is available; no much larger clone lies one base away. Including the terminal cysteine and phenylalanine, the CDR3 comprises 12 residues. Only the CDR3 portion is preserved as DNA: 36 bases, with reading frame beginning at the first base. V and J lose 5 bases and 8 bases, and a span of 10 bases separates them. Reading the germline V gene gives CDR1 SGHAT and CDR2 FQNNGV.

This TCR was recovered from a woman under 40 in good health. The V and J segments used are TRBV11-2 and TRBJ2-4; confidence is insufficient to name the D gene. Sequenced sample: blood. The nucleotide sequence is given as TGTGCCAGCAGCCGTAATAGGGACATTCAGTACTTC. Its protein is CASSRNRDIQYF.